These 25 T cell receptor beta chains were sequenced from one sample in a study of shared clonotypes between healthy human individuals. Measured with immunoSEQ multiplex PCR; TCRdb has only the in-frame clones, and not every one. The sample has about 2.3 million clones, about 92% seen once; the top ten hold about 0.41%. Sequenced input: naive CD4+ T cells from PBMCs. Subset given: CD45RA+ positively selected. These TCRs come from a man younger than 30 in good health. Some clones in this sample may be carry-over from other donors' samples.

The chain combines TRBV15 with TRBJ1-4; the D gene is possibly TRBD1 (5 bases). The CDR3 length is 17 residues. From germline, CDR1 is LNHNV and CDR2 YYDKDF (reference sequence). V lost 1 base, J lost 0 bases, and 12 bases lay in between. CDR3 sequence (DNA): TGTGCCACCAGCAGAGGAATAGGGGTCCCAACTAATGAAAAACTGTTTTTT. Translation gives CATSRGIGVPTNEKLFF. Full variable domain (outside the CDR3, taken from reference TRBV15 and TRBJ1-4): DAMVIQNPRYQVTQFGKPVTLSCSQTLNHNVMYWYQQKSSQAPKLLFHYYDKDFNNEADTPDNFQSRRPNTSFCFLDIRSPGLGDTAMYLCATSRGIGVPTNEKLFFGSGTQLSVL.

This rearrangement joins TRBV6-1 to TRBJ2-7, with D perhaps matching TRBD1 (6 bases). V was trimmed by 6 bases and J by 5 bases, leaving 8 bases between them. Germline lookup yields CDR1 MNHNS and CDR2 SASEGT. CDR3 length equals 11 residues. This CDR3 is CASRRQDEQYF. The CDR3 nucleotides are TGTGCCAGCAGGAGACAGGACGAGCAGTACTTC.

The rearrangement links TRBV27 to TRBJ2-7; D not certain. Per germline, CDR1 MNHEY and CDR2 SMNVEV (reference sequence). The ends were cut back, 6 bases at V and 4 bases at J, with 22 bases in the middle. The CDR3 loop spans 16 amino acids. The CDR3 nucleotides read TGTGCCAGCAGCCCTTCACAAGTACCGAGAACATACGAGCAGTACTTC. It encodes CASSPSQVPRTYEQYF.

V and J are TRBV5-1 and TRBJ2-7; tentative D call: TRBD1 (6 bases). This CDR3 spans 16 amino acids. V lost 4 bases to trimming and J lost 5 bases, with 22 bases between them. The V gene's germline CDR1 is SGHRS and CDR2 YFSETQ. In nucleotides, the CDR3 is TGCGCCAGCAGCCTGGACCCCGACGGCAGGGGAAACGAGCAGTACTTC. It specifies CASSLDPDGRGNEQYF.

This clone occurred once. This chain uses TRBV28 with TRBJ2-3; 12 nucleotides agree with TRBD2. V was pared by 6 bases and J by 8 bases, with 12 bases of the junction left unmatched. This CDR3 comprises 16 residues. Germline V gives CDR1 MDHEN, CDR2 SYDVKM. DNA of the CDR3: TGTGCCAGCAGGACCCGACTAGCGGGAGTTTTGGTTACGCAGTATTTT. This codes for CASRTRLAGVLVTQYF.

The rearrangement joins TRBV18 to TRBJ1-4; D call uncertain. The CDR3 is 13 residues long. V lost 3 bases and J lost 4, with 6 bases in between. CDR1 and CDR2 (germline): KGHSH, LQKENI. CDR3: CASSPRRNEKLFF. The CDR3 bases are TGTGCCAGCTCACCCCGGCGTAATGAAAAACTGTTTTTT.

V is TRBV23-1 and J is TRBJ1-4; D not resolved. TRBV23-1 is recorded as an ORF, its role being uncertain. This CDR3 has 15 residues. Trimming removed 7 bases at V and 8 bases at J, with 20 bases between. CDR3 amino acids: CASNRINRRDEKLFF. The CDR3 coding sequence is TGCGCCAGCAACCGCATCAACCGGAGAGACGAAAAACTGTTTTTT.

The chain uses TRBV28 and TRBJ2-1, with 9 bases matching TRBD2. J was trimmed by 6 bases and V by 5 bases; bases with no gene match: 11. The CDR3 contains 16 residues. CDR1 and CDR2 (germline): MDHEN, SYDVKM. The CDR3 protein is CASSPSTRLAANEQFF. CDR3 sequence (DNA): TGTGCCAGCAGTCCCTCGACGCGACTAGCGGCCAATGAGCAGTTCTTC.

The chain carries TRBV5-4 and TRBJ1-4; the match to TRBD1 covers 7 bases. Unmatched junction bases numbered 6, after V lost 4 bases and J lost 0 bases. The CDR3 spans 16 residues. CDR1 and CDR2 from the germline V gene are SGHNT and YYREEE (reference sequence). CDR3 DNA: TGTGCCAGCAGCCCATGGACAGGCGCAACTAATGAAAAACTGTTTTTT. Translated: CASSPWTGATNEKLFF.

The chain joins TRBV28 to TRBJ2-5; 9 bases fit TRBD2. V was clipped by 3 bases and J by 5 bases; unmatched bases: 7. This CDR3 contains 15 residues. Germline V gene data show CDR1 as MDHEN and CDR2 as SYDVKM. In nucleotides, the CDR3 is TGTGCCAGCAGTTTGGGGCTAGCGGGAATTGAGACCCAGTACTTC. It translates to CASSLGLAGIETQYF.

To note about this clone: Other DNA sequences in the same sample also yield this CDR3. The chain uses TRBV7-2 and TRBJ2-1; D gene ambiguous. This CDR3 comprises 13 residues. The V end was cut by 1 base, the J end by 3 bases, with 4 bases between. Germline CDR1 and CDR2: SGHTA and FQGNSA. CDR3 sequence: CASSLVDYNEQFF. In nucleotides, the CDR3 is TGTGCCAGCAGCTTAGTCGACTACAATGAGCAGTTCTTC. The variable domain in full, with the rest retrieved from reference TRBV7-2 and TRBJ2-1, is GAGVSQSPSNKVTEKGKDVELRCDPISGHTALYWYRQSLGQGLEFLIYFQGNSAPDKSGLPSDRFSAERTGGSVSTLTIQRTQQEDSAVYLCASSLVDYNEQFFGPGTRLTVL.

This chain joins TRBV7-2 and TRBJ2-7, with 7 positions matching TRBD2. Losses at the gene ends were 1 base for V and 2 bases for J; bases not matched to a gene: 14. The germline V gene has CDR1 SGHTA and CDR2 FQGNSA. The CDR3 sequence is 18 residues long. The CDR3 DNA sequence: TGTGCCAGCAGCTTAGGGGCTAGCGGAGATTCTATCGCCTACGAGCAGTACTTC. Translation gives CASSLGASGDSIAYEQYF.

V usage is TRBV25-1 and J usage is TRBJ1-4; a weak D match, TRBD1 (6 bases). The length of the CDR3 is 16 residues. Trimming shortened V by 5 bases and J by 1 base, and 14 bases separated the two germline ends. Germline V gene sequence: CDR1 MGHDK, CDR2 SYGVNS. CDR3 residues: CASSPGEGLTNEKLFF. The CDR3 DNA reads as TGTGCCAGCAGTCCAGGGGAGGGGTTAACTAATGAAAAACTGTTTTTT.

The chain uses TRBV5-4 and TRBJ1-2; D might be TRBD1 (5 bases). In germline, CDR1 is SGHNT, CDR2 YYREEE (reference sequence). This CDR3 has 14 amino acids. V was cut by 2 bases and J by 8 bases, with 16 bases left in between. This chain's CDR3 is CASSFVGERAGYTF. The CDR3 DNA is TGTGCCAGCAGCTTTGTAGGGGAGAGAGCCGGCTACACCTTC.

J is TRBJ1-1 and V is TRBV2, with 8 bases matching TRBD1. V lost 6 bases to trimming and J lost 11 bases; unmatched junction nucleotides: 8. CDR1 is SNHLY, CDR2 FYNNEI, per germline. The CDR3 sequence is 12 residues long. This CDR3 is CASRDRESGAFF. The CDR3 DNA is TGTGCCAGCAGGGACAGGGAGTCTGGGGCTTTCTTT.

This chain uses TRBV6-1 with TRBJ2-3; no definite D call. V was trimmed by 7 bases and J by 1 base, leaving 15 bases between them. Looked up from germline, CDR1 is MNHNS and CDR2 is SASEGT. CDR3 size: 15 residues. Written as DNA, the CDR3 is TGTGCCAGCACCCGAGGAGAGGCCCGCACAGATACGCAGTATTTT. Its protein product is CASTRGEARTDTQYF.

Regarding this clone: Other DNA sequences in the same sample also yield this CDR3. This chain connects TRBV29-1 to TRBJ1-4; 7 bases are a match to TRBD1. The CDR3 totals 13 residues. Unmatched junction bases numbered 9, after V lost 6 bases and J lost 8 bases. CDR1 SQVTM and CDR2 ANQGSEA come from the germline V gene. Here the CDR3 reads CSVGTAGGEKLFF. The CDR3 DNA sequence: TGCAGCGTGGGGACAGCGGGTGGGGAAAAACTGTTTTTT.

This chain joins TRBV11-2 and TRBJ2-1; weak D call: TRBD2 (6 bases). With 5 bases removed from V and 4 bases from J, the gap between germline ends came to 15 bases. The CDR3 runs 15 residues. Germline V gives CDR1 SGHAT, CDR2 FQNNGV. The CDR3 sequence: CASSPFLAEYNEQFF. The CDR3 coding sequence is TGTGCCAGCAGCCCGTTCTTAGCGGAGTACAATGAGCAGTTCTTC.

The chain has TRBV5-1 and TRBJ2-2, with unresolved D. Germline values: CDR1 SGHRS, CDR2 YFSETQ. The germline V and J ends were trimmed by 0 bases and 0 bases, with 9 bases remaining between them. The length of the CDR3 is 16 residues. The CDR3 sequence: CASSLEVAANTGELFF. The CDR3 nucleotides are TGCGCCAGCAGCTTGGAAGTCGCGGCGAACACCGGGGAGCTGTTTTTT.

The CDR3 sequence: CASSPRTGTGGNYGYTF. As DNA, the CDR3 is TGTGCCAGCAGTCCCCGGACCGGGACAGGGGGTAACTATGGCTACACCTTC. The chain links TRBV27 to TRBJ1-2; 11 nucleotides align to TRBD1. Germline loops: CDR1 MNHEY, CDR2 SMNVEV (reference sequence). The ends lost 5 bases at V and 1 base at J; junction bases unmatched: 9. The CDR3 length is 17 residues.

The chain has TRBV5-4 and TRBJ2-7; 8 bases match TRBD1. J gave up 5 bases and V 2 bases, and 9 bases lay outside the gene matches. In germline, CDR1 is SGHNT, CDR2 YYREEE (reference sequence). The CDR3 consists of 15 residues. The CDR3 sequence: CASSLYRTGSDEQYF. The CDR3, as DNA: TGTGCCAGCAGCTTATACAGGACAGGGAGCGACGAGCAGTACTTC.

The V and J genes are TRBV5-8 and TRBJ2-6; D not certain. V lost 0 bases to trimming and J lost 2 bases, with 6 bases between them. Looked up from germline, CDR1 is SGHTS and CDR2 is YDEGEE. This CDR3 region has 15 residues. The CDR3 sequence is CASSLGQPGANVLTF. The CDR3 nucleotides are TGTGCCAGCAGCTTGGGACAACCTGGGGCCAACGTCCTGACTTTC.

With regard to this clone: The same CDR3 is also encoded by other DNA sequences in this sample. V gene TRBV29-1 combines with J gene TRBJ2-7; 8 nucleotides match TRBD1. Trimming at V came to 6 bases and at J to 5 bases, leaving 3 bases not matched to a gene. The CDR3 is 11 amino acids. The germline V gene encodes CDR1 SQVTM and CDR2 ANQGSEA. CDR3 sequence (DNA): TGCAGCGTAAGGACAGGGAACGAGCAGTACTTC. Its translation is CSVRTGNEQYF.

The chain joins TRBV4-2 to TRBJ1-5; D perhaps matches TRBD1 (6 bases). The CDR3 totals 15 residues. Per germline, CDR1 LGHNA and CDR2 YNFKEQ. Trimming removed 0 bases at V and 5 bases at J, with 11 bases between. The CDR3 protein is CASSQDGGAHQPQHF. The CDR3 region has the DNA TGTGCCAGCAGCCAAGATGGGGGGGCACATCAGCCCCAGCATTTT.

The CDR3 region is CASSEEWTGSGNTIYF. The CDR3, as DNA: TGCGCCAGCAGTGAGGAGTGGACAGGCTCTGGAAACACCATATATTTT. The chain couples TRBV10-1 to TRBJ1-3; the match to TRBD1 covers 7 bases. Germline loops: CDR1 WNHNN, CDR2 SYGVQD (reference sequence). CDR3 length: 16 amino acids. The V gene end was trimmed by 2 bases and the J gene end by 0 bases; junction bases not matched to a gene: 4.